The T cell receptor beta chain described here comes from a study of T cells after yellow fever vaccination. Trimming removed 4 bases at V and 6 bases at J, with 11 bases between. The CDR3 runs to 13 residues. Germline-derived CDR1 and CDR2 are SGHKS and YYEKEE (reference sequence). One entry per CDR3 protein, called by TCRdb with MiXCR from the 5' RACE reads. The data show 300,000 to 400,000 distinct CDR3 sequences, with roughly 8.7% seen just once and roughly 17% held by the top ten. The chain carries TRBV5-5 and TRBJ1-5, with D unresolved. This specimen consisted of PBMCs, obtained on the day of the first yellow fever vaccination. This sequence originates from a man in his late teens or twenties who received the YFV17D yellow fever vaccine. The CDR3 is CASSRTAAQPQHF. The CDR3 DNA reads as TGTGCCAGCAGCCGGACGGCCGCTCAGCCCCAGCATTTT. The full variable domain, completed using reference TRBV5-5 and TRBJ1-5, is DAGVTQSPTHLIKTRGQQVTLRCSPISGHKSVSWYQQVLGQGPQFIFQYYEKEERGRGNFPDRFSARQFPNYSSELNVNALLLGDSALYLCASSRTAAQPQHFGDGTRLSIL.